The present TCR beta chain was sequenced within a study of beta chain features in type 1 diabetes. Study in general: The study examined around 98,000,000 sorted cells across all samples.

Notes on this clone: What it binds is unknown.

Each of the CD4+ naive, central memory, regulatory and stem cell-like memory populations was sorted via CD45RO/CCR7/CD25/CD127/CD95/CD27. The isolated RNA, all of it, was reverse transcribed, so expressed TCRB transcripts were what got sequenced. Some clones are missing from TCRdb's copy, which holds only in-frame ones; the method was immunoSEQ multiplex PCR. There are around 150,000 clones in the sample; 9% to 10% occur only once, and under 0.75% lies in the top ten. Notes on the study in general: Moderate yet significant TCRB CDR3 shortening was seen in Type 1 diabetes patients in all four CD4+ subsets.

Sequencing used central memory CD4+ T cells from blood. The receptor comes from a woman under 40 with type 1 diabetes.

CDR3 DNA sequence: TGTGCCGGGGGGGGACAGGGGAGTACAGATACGCAGTATTTT. Translation gives CAGGGQGSTDTQYF. The chain uses TRBV10-3 and TRBJ2-3, with TRBD1 identical over 10 bases. The CDR3 is 14 amino acids. CDR1 ENHRY and CDR2 SYGVKD come from the germline V gene. V shed 11 bases, J shed 3 bases, and the junction held 8 bases outside the gene matches.